One TCR beta chain is described in this entry. This entry belongs to a study of shared clonotypes between healthy human individuals. Clones were sequenced by immunoSEQ multiplex PCR, and TCRdb holds only the in-frame ones, with some missing. The table includes about 2,500,000 clones, around 90% detected once. Donors were Caucasian adults residing in Nashville, Tennessee, USA. Germline CDR1 is SGHAT and CDR2 is FQNNGV. This CDR3 contains 13 residues. Trimming removed 4 bases from V and 4 bases from J, with 7 bases in between. The sequencing sample was made of naive CD4+ T cells sorted from blood. Subset in this sample: CD45RA+ positively selected. This chain links TRBV11-2 with TRBJ1-4; no reliable D call. The TCR originated in a man younger than 35 in good health. The CDR3 DNA reads TGTGCCAGCAGCTCAAGGGTTAATGAAAAACTGTTTTTT. Translated, it gives CASSSRVNEKLFF. The full variable domain, its missing parts supplied by reference TRBV11-2 and TRBJ1-4, is EAGVAQSPRYKIIEKRQSVAFWCNPISGHATLYWYQQILGQGPKLLIQFQNNGVVDDSQLPKDRFSAERLKGVDSTLKIQPAKLEDSAVYLCASSSRVNEKLFFGSGTQLSVL.